This T cell receptor (beta chain) stems from a study of T cells in Graves' hyperthyroidism and ophthalmopathy. Study at large: Once the initial diagnosis was made, peripheral blood was obtained before any treatment.

The source material, RNA transcripts, was used to amplify TCR beta CDR3 regions. First-round RT-PCR of the TCR CDR3 relied on the HTBI primer set. TCRdb re-called the multiplex PCR reads with MiXCR, one entry per CDR3 protein. The table shows around 690,000 distinct CDR3 sequences, with approximately 15% occurring only once. Germline V gene data show CDR1 as SQVTM and CDR2 as ANQGSEA. V was trimmed by 3 bases and J by 0 bases, leaving 12 bases between them. The CDR3 extends over 15 amino acids. In patients aged 18 to 65, hyperthyroidism was newly diagnosed, with duration under 2 months. Patients were excluded for uncontrolled infection, other autoimmune disease, pregnancy or lactation. In making diagnoses, clinical symptoms, serum thyroxine and TRAb, thyroid ultrasound and orbital computed tomography were all used.

The rearrangement links TRBV29-1 to TRBJ2-1; D may be TRBD1 (5 bases). The receptor was isolated from a man in his fifties or sixties with Graves' hyperthyroidism. The sample taken for sequencing was blood. This chain's CDR3 is CSVDPNRSSYNEQFF. The CDR3 nucleotides read TGCAGCGTTGACCCCAACAGGAGCTCCTACAATGAGCAGTTCTTC.